This TCR beta chain was recovered during a study of cytomegalovirus exposure and HLA in healthy donors. Study observations and caveats: According to a later analysis, most TCR beta chains associated with CMV appeared HLA-restricted. The likely origin of a cluster of highly shared sequence variants was a sequencing artifact.

Everyone who donated was a healthy bone marrow donor. Germline CDR1 MDHEN, CDR2 SYDVKM. V lost 3 bases and J lost 7; bases outside the gene matches: 6. The CDR3 length is 14 residues. PCR involved 60 Vbeta and 13 Jbeta primers. In the study's own analysis: Later work found tens of millions of unique TCR beta chains, with roughly 11 million shared. Repertoires were generated with immunoSEQ multiplex PCR, while TCRdb's copy carries only in-frame clones and drops some. Clone size and V and J calls were adopted from that table, with D and trimming inferred from the DNA. The sample shows some 130,000 clones, 70% to 85% of them seen only once. Turning to this clone: Its antigen is still unknown.

This clonotype was sampled from a female donor in good health and CMV-seronegative. The chain has TRBV28 and TRBJ2-1, with TRBD1 matching over 7 bases. The material sequenced was PBMCs. CDR3 sequence reads: CASSFRQGWNEQFF. The CDR3 coding sequence is TGTGCCAGCAGTTTTCGACAGGGCTGGAATGAGCAGTTCTTC. The variable domain in full, completed from reference TRBV28 and TRBJ2-1, reads DVKVTQSSRYLVKRTGEKVFLECVQDMDHENMFWYRQDPGLGLRLIYFSYDVKMKEKGDIPEGYSVSREKKERFSLILESASTNQTSMYLCASSFRQGWNEQFFGPGTRLTVL.